The subject of this entry is one TCR beta chain. Which antigen it targets is not known. Base quality data are lacking; no much larger clone is found one base away. This sample was taken from a study of shared clonotypes between healthy human individuals (dated by TCRdb to 2020 to 2021). In terms of the full investigation: The cohort comprised a couple of women and a few men aged 18 to 49 years. For each donor, CD4 naive and CD4 memory were each given three plates, CD8 naive was given two plates, and CD8 memory was given one plate. Blood TCR repertoires of a handful of healthy adults were deeply sequenced to estimate repertoire size and the extent of clonotype sharing between individuals. Libraries were prepared and TCR repertoires were sequenced by different laboratories using diverse techniques, in order to increase sequencing depth and limit assay-specific biases. Between about 0.8 and 9 billion PBMCs per donor were obtained by leukapheresis.

The CDR3 covers 14 residues, taking in both the cysteine and the phenylalanine. Just CDR3 DNA is preserved here, 42 bases in frame from base 1. In the germline V gene, CDR1 corresponds to ENHRY and CDR2 to SYGVKD. Trimmed from V: 6 bases; trimmed from J: 5 bases; junction bases lacking a gene match: 7. Using the deep immunoSEQ assay, TCR CDR3 regions were amplified from genomic DNA by multiplex PCR. Genomic DNA extracted from each cell subset was distributed evenly over all wells of several immunoSEQ 96-well plates, and each plate served as one replicate. For sorted subsets, roughly 200 ng genomic DNA, equal to about 30,000 T cell genomes, was loaded into each replicate PCR. Purified libraries were quantified with a Qubit 3.0 fluorometer, sized on a Bioanalyzer 2100, and re-quantified with the KAPA Library Quantification kit. A separate single-read 150-cycle Illumina NextSeq 550 flow cell was used to sequence each immunoSEQ 96-well plate. For the original study's pipeline: The immunoSEQ output contained only junctional sequences without quality scores, so filtering could not match that applied to full-length reads. Sequences were annotated with PyIR, a Python wrapper for IgBLAST v1.9, using IMGT germline references to assign V/J genes and CDR3. Reads were removed for weak V/J assignments (E-value above 1e-6), missing CDR3, stop codons, out-of-frame junctions, or ambiguous translated residues. V3J clonotypes were defined as sequences sharing an identical inferred V gene, J gene, and CDR3 amino acid sequence. Percentage overlap between repertoires was computed as shared unique clonotypes divided by the size of the smaller repertoire. RTK rarefaction, the Chao1 estimator, and Recon v2.1 estimates of unobserved clonotypes were used to assess repertoire richness. Generation probabilities for all TCRbeta clonotypes obtained by the gDNA method from a handful of donors were computed using OLGA. Drawn from immuneACCESS, this table holds only the in-frame rearrangements with V and J called that TCRdb kept. Clones are partly lost; checked studies trace under half to an unresolved V gene and leave the rest unexplained. The D gene and trimming were derived from the DNA, and the V and J assignments and clone size from that table. This sample is represented by about 1.5 million clones; approximately 96% of them were singletons. The ten largest clones add up to more than 0.9% of the sample.

The donors were healthy, HIV-negative adults who had no recently reported acute infections or vaccinations. Every donor was a Caucasian adult living in Nashville, Tennessee, USA. CD4+ T cells were enriched by magnetic negative selection, after which naive cells were positively selected on CD45RA and the negative fraction was taken as the memory subset. After blood collection by leukapheresis, PBMCs were isolated using Ficoll-Histopaque density gradient centrifugation and then cryopreserved in the vapor phase of liquid nitrogen. Analytical flow cytometry was used to check the purity and quantity of each magnetically sorted T cell population. Each sorted fraction had its genomic DNA isolated and then quantified by UV absorbance on a Nanodrop 2000c. Overall study outcomes, separate from this receptor: Estimated clonotype richness was generally larger for naive than for memory subsets. Incomplete sequencing was indicated by rarefaction of sorted-subset datasets, despite the large sequencing depth. About 4.5% of naive CD4, roughly 3.6% of naive CD8, about 2.1% of memory CD4, and about 0.4% of memory CD8 clonotypes were shared across several donors. Sampling was limited to blood, and TCR repertoires in tissue likely differ from TCR repertoires in blood. Based on pairwise subsampling, the degree of clonotype sharing among donors was expected to be affected by sequencing depth. Because the study included a small number of donors, the genetic and exposure-history diversity represented was limited. Clonotypes shared by all four sorted-subset donors showed higher generation probabilities than non-shared clonotypes.

This TCR was recovered from a man aged 25 to 40 in good health. Recombination linked TRBV10-3 to TRBJ2-1; 7 bases in the junction line up with TRBD2. Sample: naive CD4+ T cells sorted from blood. The cell subset or site label for this specimen denotes: CD45RA+ positively selected. The sequenced DNA: TGTGCCATCAGGCTCCGCGGGAGTAACAATGAGCAGTTCTTC. Its product reads: CAIRLRGSNNEQFF.